This section outlines one TCR beta chain sequence together with its context. Its recognized antigen is unknown. This specimen comes from a study of cytomegalovirus exposure and HLA in healthy donors (TCRdb year 2017). Context from the whole study: According to an earlier analysis of a few hundred of the donors, about 179 million T cells yielded 117 million unique TCR beta sequences and approximately 300 Gb of sequence data. About 320 gigabases of sequencing data and around 87 million unique TCR sequences were included in an early release covering 550 to 800 HLA-typed donors. Of the approximately 400 genotyped donors, approximately 80% fell in the genetic ancestry cluster associated with self-reported Caucasian donors. The aim of the study was to test whether cataloging public T cell receptors could identify signatures of past pathogen exposure. The T cell repertoires of around 730 subjects were profiled by immunosequencing and related to cytomegalovirus serostatus. Besides the first cohort of around 700 subjects, a separate validation cohort made up of over 100 different subjects was used. To predict cytomegalovirus infection status, the study combined high-throughput TCR immunosequencing, statistical association of individual TCRs with disease status, and machine learning. In a later analysis, previously published TCR beta repertoires from fewer than 750 donors were re-analyzed and high-resolution HLA genotyping was added so that TCR occurrence patterns could be studied. Rather than drawing on any new phenotypic data, the later analysis identified candidate immune exposures from TCR beta sequences and the way those sequences occurred across donors. In an earlier analysis of several hundred of the donors, high-throughput TCR beta sequencing was used to judge whether each TCR beta V gene segment behaved as functional or pseudogenic. Donor age, sex, ethnicity and CMV serostatus were compiled alongside the repertoire data. A later genetic analysis used genome-wide SNP genotypes for about three fifths of the 666 donors, treating that subset as a discovery cohort. All discovery cohort repertoires had been generated using a single sequencing platform. Both class I and class II loci were covered by HLA typing, at four-digit resolution. Typing coverage varied by locus: roughly 620-640 donors for A, B, C, DRB1 and DQB1; around 560 for DQA1; more than 600 for DPA1; roughly 450 for DPB1. Four or five DR-DQ haplotypes were treated as single units for association and clustering because of strong linkage in the cohort. Among about 400 genotyped donors of the cohort, an average of roughly 230,000 unique TCR beta nucleotide sequences was sequenced per donor, of which roughly 18% were non-productive. The full study reports these points: A later analysis found that TCR association rates varied across HLA loci, with DRB1 alleles showing the most associated TCRs and HLA-C alleles the fewest. In a later genetic analysis, fewer N-insertions in productive TCRs were reported among donors in an Asian-associated ancestry cluster than the approximately 710-donor mean. A later genetic analysis associated a missense DCLRE1C variant with V-gene and J-gene trimming of TCR beta chains, and an independent cohort replicated the association. The study listed 150 to 200 TCR beta chains as associated with cytomegalovirus. According to the authors, the approach could potentially be generalized to other disease states and immunological phenotypes. HLA typing was unavailable for some donors at each locus, so association tests used only the typed subset. Cytomegalovirus status was reported to be diagnosed by the classifier with high specificity and sensitivity in both the original and validation cohorts. The sequencing pipeline was judged likely to have produced a cluster of highly shared sequence variants as a technical artifact. Because the 87-base-pair reads could not distinguish some IMGT-functional V segments, including TRBV6-2 and TRBV6-3, those segments were excluded. Most TCR sequences were observed very rarely across donors, whereas some public TCRs were present in many individuals. For the cohort, immune exposure information was limited to CMV serostatus. At a false discovery rate of 0.05, a later analysis linked some 17,000 TCR beta sequences to specific HLA alleles. According to a later analysis, most CMV-associated TCR beta chains appeared to be HLA-restricted, and the HLA associations seemed to be driven largely by CMV exposure. A later analysis found that HLA-associated TCR beta chains were more clonally expanded and had lower generation probabilities than equally common non-associated chains. The earlier analysis of 450 to 700 of the donors excluded roughly 17 rarely observed V segments, including chromosome 9 orphons, because counts were too low. A further reported finding was that TCR beta sequences accurately predicted the HLA-A and HLA-B alleles for most subjects in the first cohort. In an earlier analysis of a few hundred of the donors, most TCR beta V segments were observed in productive rearrangements about 87% or about 30% of the time, broadly matching IMGT annotations. The presence/absence analyses assumed that sequencing depth was roughly uniform across donors, and that assumption may not be true. Assigning TCR associations to individual alleles was difficult when HLA alleles, especially DR and DQ, strongly co-occurred. In vitro tests confirmed that a few of the cytomegalovirus-associated TCR beta chains recognize cytomegalovirus antigens. Linkage disequilibrium might explain the correlated functional status among segregating V segments, but an unknown experimental factor could not be ruled out. The cohort was sequenced for TCR beta chains only, and without alpha or paired-chain data the features that could be detected were limited. A later analysis reported that several top co-occurrence clusters appeared linked to parvovirus B19, influenza, CMV and Epstein-Barr virus.

Measured from the cysteine to the phenylalanine, the CDR3 is 15 residues long. The CDR3 DNA has 45 bases and is translated from base 1. CDR1 and CDR2 were assigned from the germline V gene as SQVTM and ANQGSEA. The germline V and J ends show losses of 5 bases and 7 bases respectively, and no gene match explains 12 bases of the junction. Library preparation used the immunoSEQ multiplex PCR assay. The multiplex PCR relied on a mix of 60 forward primers for TCR Vbeta segments and 13 reverse primers for TCR Jbeta segments. The CDR3 region of rearranged TCR beta genes was amplified from genomic DNA with a multiplex PCR assay. The amplified TCR beta libraries were sequenced on the Illumina HiSeq System as 87-base-pair reads. As for how the authors treated the data: Across the roughly 600 repertoires, a later analysis counted 78 million or so unique TCR beta chains, about 10 million of which were shared by at least two donors. To remove PCR and sequencing errors, raw reads were error-corrected and collapsed into unique sequences using a nearest-neighbor algorithm that merged closely related sequences. Alignment of CDR3 sequences to IMGT reference sequences was used to assign V, D and J gene segments. For a sequence to be retained, a match of at least six nucleotides was required to both a V gene segment and a J gene segment. Rearrangements were called productive when the CDR3 lacked stop codons and stayed in frame with V and J; all others were non-productive. Following IMGT convention, CDR3 was defined as the stretch from the second conserved V-encoded cysteine to the conserved J-encoded phenylalanine. The earlier analysis of about 530 of the donors excluded any sequence lacking an unambiguous match to a single V gene segment. An earlier analysis of approximately 590 of the donors classified V segments as functional when productive rearrangements were above 56.7% and as segregating when the standard deviation between donors was above 5%. A statistical classification framework was built to diagnose cytomegalovirus status from the catalog of TCR beta chain sequences. In a later analysis, V and J genes were assigned by comparing TCR nucleotide sequences against IMGT/GENE-DB human TR gene sequences. The TCRdist pipeline was used in a later analysis to assign CDR3 sequences and most-parsimonious VDJ recombination scenarios. In a later analysis, every TCR beta chain was defined by the combination of its CDR3 amino acid sequence and its V-gene family, and reads without a unique V-gene family were dropped. To address suspected cross-contamination and a sequencing artifact, a later analysis removed 592 highly shared, low-generation-probability nucleotide sequences. In a later analysis, a clonal expansion index was calculated for each public chain from normalized within-repertoire ranks of inferred template counts. Generation probabilities in a later analysis came from a VDJ recombination model fitted to out-of-frame rearrangements, and those results were checked against IGoR. In a later analysis, hypergeometric tests were used to score TCR-TCR, TCR-HLA and TCR-CMV co-occurrence, with a repertoire-size bias correction applied to TCR pairs. False discovery rates were estimated in a later analysis by permuting HLA or CMV assignments 20 times. A later analysis grouped co-occurring TCRs with DBSCAN, adding TCRdist sequence similarity when clustering within HLA-allele-positive subsets. Repertoires with fewer than 30,000 or more than 120,000 public chains were left out of co-occurrence clustering, as were a handful of repertoires with anomalous nucleotide sharing. The table was pulled from immuneACCESS by TCRdb, which kept in-frame rearrangements only. Such tables lose some clones; where checked, under half of the loss comes from unresolved V genes, and the rest has no known cause. V and J calls and clone size are those listed in that table; D and trimming were worked out from the DNA. The sample's records list some 41,000 clones. 6.2% of the sample rests with the top ten.

The cohort comprised 670 or so healthy bone marrow donors. At the time of sampling, every cohort member was nominally healthy, though immune exposures that went unrecorded were likely present. The donor tested CMV seronegative, placing the donor among the 350 or so seronegative members of the cohort. Every donor gave a peripheral blood sample, and the peripheral blood mononuclear cells from that sample were used for TCR beta sequencing. Genomic DNA extraction from the blood cell samples was performed with the Qiagen DNeasy Blood Extraction Kit. This chain is built from TRBV29-1 and TRBJ2-7; TRBD2 fits 12 bases in the junction. The sequence derives from a man between 25 and 39 years old in good health and CMV-seronegative. Sequencing used PBMCs. The CDR3 region reads CSVTHPSGRAREQYF. The bases read TGCAGCGTTACCCACCCTAGCGGGAGGGCCCGGGAGCAGTACTTC.